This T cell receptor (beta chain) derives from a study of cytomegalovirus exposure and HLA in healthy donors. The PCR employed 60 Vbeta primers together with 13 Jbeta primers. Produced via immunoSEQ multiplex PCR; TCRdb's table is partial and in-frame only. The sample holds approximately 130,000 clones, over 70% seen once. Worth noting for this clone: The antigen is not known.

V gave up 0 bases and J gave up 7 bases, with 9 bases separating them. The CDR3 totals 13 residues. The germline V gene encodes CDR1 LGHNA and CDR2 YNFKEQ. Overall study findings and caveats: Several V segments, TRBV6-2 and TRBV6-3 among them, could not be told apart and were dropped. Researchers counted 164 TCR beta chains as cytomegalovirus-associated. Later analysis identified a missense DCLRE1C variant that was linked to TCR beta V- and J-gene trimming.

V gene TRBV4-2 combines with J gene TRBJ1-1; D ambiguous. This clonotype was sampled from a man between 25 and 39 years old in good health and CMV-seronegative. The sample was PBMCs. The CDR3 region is CASSQEVVVEAFF. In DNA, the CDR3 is TGTGCCAGCAGCCAAGAGGTAGTGGTTGAAGCTTTCTTT.